These 16 T cell receptor beta chains share one sample of origin, sequenced in a study of glioma-infiltrating T cells. TCR alpha and beta CDR3 regions were amplified from RNA using iRepertoire nested multiplex PCR. TCRdb reprocessed the multiplex PCR reads via MiXCR and lists one record per CDR3 protein. In the table there are over 140,000 distinct CDR3 sequences, 35% to 50% of which are singletons. The sequenced material came from glioma tissue, nonneoplastic brain tissue, or PBMCs (not recorded which). These TCRs come from a human donor with low-grade glioma or glioblastoma, undergoing nonglioma brain surgery, or in good health (not recorded which).

At least ten counts were recorded for this clonotype. The rearrangement joins TRBV4-1 to TRBJ1-4, with unresolved D. The germline V gene encodes CDR1 MGHRA and CDR2 YSYEKL. Trimming took off 2 bases at V and 5 bases at J, with 9 bases between the two ends. The CDR3 length is 14 residues. The CDR3 sequence is CASSQTARNEKLFF. The CDR3 DNA is TGCGCCAGCAGCCAAACGGCGAGAAATGAAAAACTGTTTTTT.

This clonotype was seen once. The chain couples TRBV10-1 to TRBJ2-7, with D maybe TRBD1 (6 bases). Germline CDR1 is WNHNN and CDR2 is SYGVQD (reference sequence). The germline V and J ends were trimmed by 9 bases and 0 bases, with 9 bases remaining between them. The CDR3 loop spans 12 amino acids. DNA of the CDR3: TGCGCCAGAGACAGGTTCTCCTACGAGCAGTACTTC. Translating gives CARDRFSYEQYF.

J is TRBJ2-7 and V is TRBV20-1, with a possible D match to TRBD1 (6 bases). CDR3 length: 13 amino acids. Germline V gene sequence: CDR1 DFQATT, CDR2 SNEGSKA (reference sequence). V shed 5 bases and J shed 3 bases, with 14 bases lying between them. The CDR3 nucleotides are TGCAGTGCTCTCGGCGGACAGCTCTACGAGCAGTACTTC. This gives the protein CSALGGQLYEQYF.

This clonotype was recorded a few times. CDR3 protein: CASSGKGWNSPLHF. The CDR3 DNA sequence: TGTGCCAGCAGTGGCAAGGGCTGGAATTCACCCCTCCACTTT. V and J are TRBV2 and TRBJ1-6; D remains ambiguous. V lost 4 bases, J lost 7 bases, and 11 bases lay in between. CDR3 size: 14 residues. Germline lookup yields CDR1 SNHLY and CDR2 FYNNEI.

The chain links TRBV6-1 to TRBJ1-3; D is uncertain. Germline V gene lookup returns CDR1 MNHNS and CDR2 SASEGT. Trimming cost V 6 bases and J 4 bases, with 7 bases left between them. The CDR3 contains 12 residues. The DNA of the CDR3 is TGTGCCAGCAGGAGTACAGGAAACACCATATATTTT. It codes for CASRSTGNTIYF.

This clonotype was seen just once. DNA of the CDR3: TGTGCCAGCAGCTTAGATGGGGCTGCAGATACGCAGTATTTT. Encoded protein: CASSLDGAADTQYF. The chain couples TRBV7-9 to TRBJ2-3; perhaps TRBD1 as D (5 bases). The germline V and J ends were trimmed by 1 base and 4 bases, with 9 bases remaining between them. The germline V gene has CDR1 SEHNR and CDR2 FQNEAQ (reference sequence). The CDR3 totals 14 residues.

This clonotype was counted at least ten times. The V call is TRBV6-6, the J call TRBJ1-2; D is undetermined. CDR3 length: 12 residues. Deletions cut 0 bases from V and 5 bases from J, with 4 bases between. The germline V gene has CDR1 MNHNY and CDR2 SVGAGI (reference sequence). As DNA, the CDR3 is TGTGCCAGCAGTTACTCTGGGTATGGCTACACCTTC. Its protein is CASSYSGYGYTF.

V is TRBV6-5 and J is TRBJ2-2, with 9 bases identical to TRBD2. The V gene end was trimmed by 2 bases and the J gene end by 5 bases; junction bases not matched to a gene: 9. Germline CDR1 MNHEY, CDR2 SVGAGI. This CDR3 contains 17 residues. The CDR3 sequence: CASSYGTSRLRTGELFF. Here the CDR3 DNA reads TGTGCCAGCAGTTACGGGACTAGCAGGTTGAGAACCGGGGAGCTGTTTTTT.

The chain has TRBV6-1 and TRBJ1-6; D remains ambiguous. V gave up 2 bases and J gave up 5 bases, with 4 bases separating them. This CDR3 spans 13 amino acids. Per the germline V gene, CDR1 is MNHNS and CDR2 is SASEGT. The CDR3 spells CASSERNNSPLHF. The CDR3 nucleotides are TGTGCCAGCAGTGAACGGAATAATTCACCCCTCCACTTT.

Only a few counts were recorded for this clonotype. The chain has TRBV4-3 and TRBJ2-3; D gene ambiguous. V was shortened by 1 base and J by 2 bases, with 10 bases between the two germline ends. Germline CDR1 and CDR2: LGHNA and YSLEER. This CDR3 is 15 amino acids long. The CDR3 loop is CASSQGWVDTDTQYF. The CDR3 DNA reads TGCGCCAGCAGCCAAGGATGGGTCGACACAGATACGCAGTATTTT.

This chain links TRBV18 with TRBJ1-1; D is undetermined. This CDR3 region has 18 residues. Germline V gene lookup returns CDR1 KGHSH and CDR2 LQKENI. Trimming cost V 3 bases and J 1 base, with 21 bases left between them. CDR3 loop: CASSPFRFPPMWNTEAFF. The DNA of the CDR3 is TGTGCCAGCTCACCGTTCAGGTTTCCCCCGATGTGGAACACTGAAGCTTTCTTT.

This clonotype was counted between two and nine times. J is TRBJ1-2 and V is TRBV6-5; D unclear. The germline V gene encodes CDR1 MNHEY and CDR2 SVGAGI. Trimming left V 0 bases short and J 6 bases short, with 11 bases between. The CDR3 is made up of 14 amino acids. CDR3 protein: CASSYSRENHGYTF. The CDR3 DNA reads as TGTGCCAGCAGTTACTCGAGGGAGAACCATGGCTACACCTTC.

This clonotype appeared a few times. This rearrangement joins TRBV6-1 to TRBJ2-1, with unresolved D. Germline V gene sequence: CDR1 MNHNS, CDR2 SASEGT. Deletions cut 8 bases from V and 6 bases from J, with 5 bases between. The CDR3 extends over 10 amino acids. CDR3 region: CASASNEQFF. CDR3 in DNA: TGTGCCAGCGCTAGCAATGAGCAGTTCTTC.

The chain recombines TRBV20-1 with TRBJ2-5; 8 bases are a match to TRBD2. After removal of 6 bases from V and 5 bases from J, the junction contained 11 bases not matched to a gene. CDR3 length equals 14 residues. From germline, CDR1 is DFQATT and CDR2 SNEGSKA (reference sequence). CDR3: CSAISAGGTETQYF. The DNA for the CDR3 is TGCAGTGCCATCTCTGCGGGGGGAACTGAGACCCAGTACTTC.

On this clonotype: It may be a read error: a sequence one base away is much more abundant. The chain carries TRBV6-2 or TRBV6-3 and TRBJ1-1; the D gene is possibly TRBD1 (6 bases). This CDR3 has 13 amino acids. CDR1 and CDR2 from the germline V gene are MNHEY and SVGEGT. CDR3 bases: TGTGCCAGCAGAAGGGGGTTCGACACTAAAGCTTTCTTT. This encodes CASRRGFDTKAFF.

The chain joins TRBV2 to TRBJ1-2; D unresolved. V was pared by 4 bases and J by 7 bases, with 16 bases between. This CDR3 region has 14 residues. Per the germline V gene, CDR1 is SNHLY and CDR2 is FYNNEI. The CDR3 is CASSGPRTTGGYTF. In nucleotides, the CDR3 is TGTGCCAGCAGTGGACCACGGACCACCGGTGGCTACACCTTC.